Shown below are 25 T cell receptor beta chains from a single sample sequenced in a study of CD8 T cells in Susac syndrome. An amount of RNA that ranged from 0.5 to 1 ug was reverse transcribed with random hexamers. Via MiXCR, TCRdb re-called the immunoSEQ multiplex PCR reads, giving one row per CDR3 protein. This sample has about 240,000 distinct CDR3 sequences, with 90% to 97% found just once. Sample: CD4+ T cells from PBMCs. The receptors derive from a human donor with Susac syndrome.

The V call is TRBV2, the J call TRBJ1-2; 11 nucleotides match TRBD1. The germline V gene encodes CDR1 SNHLY and CDR2 FYNNEI. V was pared by 6 bases and J by 8 bases, with 11 bases of the junction left unmatched. The CDR3 is 15 amino acids. Here the CDR3 DNA reads TGTGCCAGCAGCCCCCAAGGACAGGGGGCACGAGGCTACACCTTC. Amino acids: CASSPQGQGARGYTF. Based on the CDR3 plus reference TRBV2 and TRBJ1-2, the full variable domain is EPEVTQTPSHQVTQMGQEVILRCVPISNHLYFYWYRQILGQKVEFLVSFYNNEISEKSEIFDDQFSVERPDGSNFTLKIRSTKLEDSAMYFCASSPQGQGARGYTFGSGTRLTVV.

The chain combines TRBV25-1 with TRBJ2-3, with D tentatively TRBD1 (6 bases). Trimming pared 3 bases from V and 1 base from J, leaving 8 bases between. This CDR3 has 14 residues. CDR1 and CDR2 (germline): MGHDK, SYGVNS. The DNA of the CDR3 is TGTGCCAGCAGTGATTACAGGGGCACAGATACGCAGTATTTT. It encodes CASSDYRGTDTQYF.

In this sample, this clonotype turned up once. The CDR3 is CASSQDLVTEAFF. CDR3 DNA: TGTGCCAGCAGCCAAGATTTAGTAACTGAAGCTTTCTTT. V is TRBV14 and J is TRBJ1-1; no clear D gene. The length of the CDR3 is 13 residues. V was cut by 0 bases and J by 5 bases, with 7 bases left in between. The germline CDR1 and CDR2 sequences are SGHDN and FVKESK.

This clonotype was counted once. This chain joins TRBV18 and TRBJ1-1; no reliable D call. The CDR3 loop spans 15 amino acids. Germline V lookup: CDR1 KGHSH, CDR2 LQKENI. Trimming shortened V by 5 bases and J by 5 bases, and 18 bases separated the two germline ends. The CDR3 reads CASSASGGSGTEAFF. The CDR3 nucleotides read TGTGCCAGCTCAGCCTCGGGAGGGAGTGGGACTGAAGCTTTCTTT.

This clonotype was recorded only once. This chain links TRBV24-1 with TRBJ1-2; TRBD1 aligns across 7 bases. V shed 3 bases, J shed 5 bases, and the junction held 8 bases outside the gene matches. Germline V gene lookup returns CDR1 KGHDR and CDR2 SFDVKD. The CDR3 sequence is 15 residues long. CDR3 in amino acids: CATSDRGTASYGYTF. CDR3 bases: TGTGCCACCAGTGATCGCGGGACAGCCTCTTATGGCTACACCTTC.

V gene TRBV29-1 combines with J gene TRBJ1-1, with D unclear. The germline V gene has CDR1 SQVTM and CDR2 ANQGSEA. The V and J ends lost 0 bases and 1 base respectively, with 12 bases between them. This CDR3 is built from 15 residues. The DNA for the CDR3 is TGCAGCGTTGAAGATTCGACCACGGCGAACACTGAAGCTTTCTTT. This codes for CSVEDSTTANTEAFF.

The chain is built from TRBV25-1 and TRBJ2-3; no clear D gene. This CDR3 comprises 13 residues. CDR1 and CDR2 (germline): MGHDK, SYGVNS. Between the trimmed V and J ends, which lost 6 bases and 4 bases, there was a span of 11 bases. CDR3 region: CASRGSLADTQYF. The CDR3 DNA is TGTGCCAGCAGAGGGTCATTGGCAGATACGCAGTATTTT. Complete variable domain (other parts from reference TRBV25-1 and TRBJ2-3): EADIYQTPRYLVIGTGKKITLECSQTMGHDKMYWYQQDPGMELHLIHYSYGVNSTEKGDLSSESTVSRIRTEHFPLTLESARPSHTSQYLCASRGSLADTQYFGPGTRLTVL.

The genes are TRBV5-1 and TRBJ2-3, with 11 bases identical to TRBD2. With V trimmed by 3 bases and J by 2 bases, 5 bases remained unmatched. The CDR3 totals 16 residues. Germline V CDR1 and CDR2: SGHRS, YFSETQ. The CDR3 coding sequence is TGCGCCAGCAGCTCGGGACTAGCGGTTTCCACAGATACGCAGTATTTT. Its translation: CASSSGLAVSTDTQYF. The whole variable domain, remainder taken from reference TRBV5-1 and TRBJ2-3, is KAGVTQTPRYLIKTRGQQVTLSCSPISGHRSVSWYQQTPGQGLQFLFEYFSETQRNKGNFPGRFSGRQFSNSRSEMNVSTLELGDSALYLCASSSGLAVSTDTQYFGPGTRLTVL.

The J gene is TRBJ2-3, the V gene TRBV18, with D unresolved. In germline, CDR1 is KGHSH, CDR2 LQKENI. The CDR3 is 14 amino acids. V was trimmed by 3 bases and J by 1 base, leaving 8 bases between them. Written as DNA, the CDR3 is TGTGCCAGCTCACCCTCACGGGGCACAGATACGCAGTATTTT. Its protein product is CASSPSRGTDTQYF. The complete variable domain, with remaining parts taken from reference TRBV18 and TRBJ2-3, reads NAGVMQNPRHLVRRRGQEARLRCSPMKGHSHVYWYRQLPEEGLKFMVYLQKENIIDESGMPKERFSAEFPKEGPSILRIQQVVRGDSAAYFCASSPSRGTDTQYFGPGTRLTVL.

This rearrangement joins TRBV15 to TRBJ2-5; D uncertain. This CDR3 is 15 amino acids long. V was shortened by 0 bases and J by 2 bases, with 10 bases between the two germline ends. CDR1 and CDR2 from the germline V gene are LNHNV and YYDKDF (reference sequence). DNA of the CDR3: TGTGCCACCAGCAGAGATTACCGGCGACAAGAGACCCAGTACTTC. Translation: CATSRDYRRQETQYF. The variable domain in full, completed from reference TRBV15 and TRBJ2-5, reads DAMVIQNPRYQVTQFGKPVTLSCSQTLNHNVMYWYQQKSSQAPKLLFHYYDKDFNNEADTPDNFQSRRPNTSFCFLDIRSPGLGDTAMYLCATSRDYRRQETQYFGPGTRLLVL.

This rearrangement joins TRBV20-1 to TRBJ2-3; D is possibly TRBD2 (7 bases). V shed 3 bases and J shed 8 bases, with 18 bases lying between them. This CDR3 is 14 amino acids long. Per germline, CDR1 DFQATT and CDR2 SNEGSKA (reference sequence). The CDR3: CSASLGGPQGTQYF. As DNA, the CDR3 is TGCAGTGCTAGCCTGGGGGGGCCACAAGGTACGCAGTATTTT.

This chain uses TRBV29-1 with TRBJ2-1; 11 positions match TRBD2. The ends lost 4 bases at V and 9 bases at J; junction bases unmatched: 5. CDR3 length: 13 residues. Germline V gene data show CDR1 as SQVTM and CDR2 as ANQGSEA. CDR3 in amino acids: CSVVGLAGGEQFF. CDR3 nucleotides: TGCAGCGTTGTCGGTCTAGCGGGAGGTGAGCAGTTCTTC.

The chain is built from TRBV20-1 and TRBJ2-3; D may be TRBD2 (6 bases). Germline CDR1 is DFQATT and CDR2 is SNEGSKA (reference sequence). V was shortened by 3 bases and J by 1 base, with 11 bases between the two germline ends. This CDR3 has 14 amino acids. The CDR3 coding sequence is TGCAGTGCTAGCCCCGGGACTCGCACAGATACGCAGTATTTT. This translates into CSASPGTRTDTQYF.

The chain couples TRBV7-9 to TRBJ2-3; 8 nucleotides line up with TRBD1. CDR1 is SEHNR and CDR2 is FQNEAQ in the germline V gene (reference sequence). The trim removed 4 bases at V and 4 bases at J, leaving 13 bases unmatched. The CDR3 is 17 residues long. The CDR3: CASSSVYRTGRSDTQYF. For the CDR3, the DNA is TGTGCCAGCAGCTCCGTCTACCGGACAGGGAGATCAGATACGCAGTATTTT.

The chain has TRBV20-1 and TRBJ1-2, with D perhaps matching TRBD1 (6 bases). The CDR3 contains 13 residues. CDR1 is DFQATT, CDR2 SNEGSKA, per germline (reference sequence). Trimming cost V 6 bases and J 4 bases, with 15 bases left between them. The CDR3 loop is CSARPGAGYGYTF. The CDR3 region has the DNA TGCAGTGCCCGGCCAGGGGCGGGCTATGGCTACACCTTC.

The chain combines TRBV4-2 with TRBJ2-5, with 10 bases matching TRBD1. CDR3 length: 17 amino acids. Germline lookup yields CDR1 LGHNA and CDR2 YNFKEQ. The trim removed 3 bases at V and 3 bases at J, leaving 10 bases unmatched. CDR3 in DNA: TGTGCCAGCAGCCACGATTACACCGGGACAGGGGAAGAGACCCAGTACTTC. Translated: CASSHDYTGTGEETQYF.

This clonotype was recorded only once. The chain has TRBV3-1 and TRBJ2-7, with TRBD2 as a possible D gene (6 bases). V lost 0 bases and J lost 8, with 14 bases in between. There are 14 residues in the CDR3. Germline CDR1 and CDR2: LGHDT and YNNKEL (reference sequence). The CDR3 here is CASSQDGRTTKQYF. CDR3 coding DNA: TGTGCCAGCAGCCAAGATGGCAGGACTACTAAGCAGTACTTC.

This rearrangement joins TRBV29-1 to TRBJ2-5; D gene ambiguous. CDR1 and CDR2 (germline): SQVTM, ANQGSEA. V was pared by 3 bases and J by 3 bases, with 11 bases between. The CDR3 sequence is 13 residues long. Here the CDR3 reads CSVDRQVKETQYF. For the CDR3, the DNA is TGCAGCGTTGATCGGCAGGTAAAAGAGACCCAGTACTTC.

V usage is TRBV19 and J usage is TRBJ1-5; tentatively, D is TRBD1 (5 bases). The CDR3 spans 14 residues. The germline V gene encodes CDR1 LNHDA and CDR2 SQIVND (reference sequence). Deletions cut 4 bases from V and 7 bases from J, with 14 bases between. The CDR3 nucleotides read TGTGCCAGTAGTACGGACGGGGCTGGGCAGCCCCAGCATTTT. Protein sequence: CASSTDGAGQPQHF.

The V and J genes are TRBV10-1 and TRBJ1-5; D is possibly TRBD1 (5 bases). Germline loops: CDR1 WNHNN, CDR2 SYGVQD (reference sequence). CDR3 length equals 13 residues. V was clipped by 3 bases and J by 6 bases, with 9 bases between them. CDR3 in amino acids: CASSEDSSQPQHF. CDR3 nucleotide sequence: TGCGCCAGCAGTGAAGACAGTTCTCAGCCCCAGCATTTT.

The chain links TRBV29-1 to TRBJ2-1, with D possibly TRBD1 on 5 matching bases. Germline CDR1 is SQVTM and CDR2 is ANQGSEA. V was shortened by 7 bases and J by 3 bases, with 19 bases between the two germline ends. This CDR3 comprises 15 residues. CDR3: CSGAMDTDFYNEQFF. CDR3 in DNA: TGCAGCGGAGCAATGGACACAGACTTCTACAATGAGCAGTTCTTC.

Details on this clonotype: The junction shows a germline mismatch at one end, possibly a read error. J is TRBJ1-1 and V is TRBV5-1, with D maybe TRBD1 (5 bases). The CDR3 is made up of 14 amino acids. CDR1 is SGHRS and CDR2 is YFSETQ in the germline V gene. DNA of the CDR3: TGCGCCAGCAGCTTGGCCCCAGGGAACACTGAAGCCTTCTTT. It specifies CASSLAPGNTEAFF.

The V gene is TRBV23-1, the J gene TRBJ1-1; D call uncertain. TRBV23-1 is reported as an ORF; its role is uncertain. V was shortened by 2 bases and J by 3 bases, with 10 bases between the two germline ends. This CDR3 region has 14 residues. CDR3 DNA: TGCGCCAGCAGTCAAGCAACATATTACACTGAAGCTTTCTTT. Translated, it gives CASSQATYYTEAFF.

The chain uses TRBV5-1 and TRBJ1-5; D ambiguous. Germline V gives CDR1 SGHRS, CDR2 YFSETQ. This CDR3 has 14 residues. Deletions cut 0 bases from V and 5 bases from J, with 9 bases between. The chain's CDR3 is CASSLGGIDQPQHF. The DNA for the CDR3 is TGCGCCAGCAGCTTGGGAGGGATCGATCAGCCCCAGCATTTT.

The chain couples TRBV5-1 to TRBJ2-3, with D perhaps TRBD1 (5 bases). V was shortened by 4 bases and J by 5 bases, with 14 bases between the two germline ends. The CDR3 totals 14 residues. Germline values: CDR1 SGHRS, CDR2 YFSETQ. CDR3 amino acids: CASSLQAAIDTQYF. Here the CDR3 DNA reads TGCGCCAGCAGCCTACAGGCGGCGATAGATACGCAGTATTTT.